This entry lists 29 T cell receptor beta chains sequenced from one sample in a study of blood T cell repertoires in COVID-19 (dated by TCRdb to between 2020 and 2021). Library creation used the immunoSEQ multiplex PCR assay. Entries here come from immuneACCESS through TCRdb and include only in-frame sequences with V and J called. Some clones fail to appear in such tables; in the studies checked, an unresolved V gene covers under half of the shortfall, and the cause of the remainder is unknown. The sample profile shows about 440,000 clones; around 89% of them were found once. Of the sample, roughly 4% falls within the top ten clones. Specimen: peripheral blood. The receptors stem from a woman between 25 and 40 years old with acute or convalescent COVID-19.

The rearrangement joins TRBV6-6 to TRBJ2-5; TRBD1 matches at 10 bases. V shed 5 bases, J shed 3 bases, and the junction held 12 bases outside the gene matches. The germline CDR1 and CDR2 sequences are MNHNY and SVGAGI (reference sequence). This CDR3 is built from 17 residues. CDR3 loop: CASSHPGQGRGKETQYF. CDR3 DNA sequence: TGTGCCAGCAGTCACCCGGGACAGGGGCGGGGGAAAGAGACCCAGTACTTC.

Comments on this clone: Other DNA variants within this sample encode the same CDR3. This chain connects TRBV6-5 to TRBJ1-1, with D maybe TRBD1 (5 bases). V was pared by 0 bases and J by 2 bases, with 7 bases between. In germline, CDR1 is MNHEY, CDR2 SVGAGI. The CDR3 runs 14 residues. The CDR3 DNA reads TGTGCCAGCAGTTACTCGGGGGGAAACACTGAAGCTTTCTTT. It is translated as CASSYSGGNTEAFF.

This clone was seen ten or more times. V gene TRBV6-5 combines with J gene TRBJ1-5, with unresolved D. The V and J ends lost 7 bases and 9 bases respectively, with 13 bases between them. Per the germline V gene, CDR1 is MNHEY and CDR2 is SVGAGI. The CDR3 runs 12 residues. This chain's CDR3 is CASTTRGGPQHF. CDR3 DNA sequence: TGTGCCAGCACCACGCGGGGAGGGCCCCAGCATTTT.

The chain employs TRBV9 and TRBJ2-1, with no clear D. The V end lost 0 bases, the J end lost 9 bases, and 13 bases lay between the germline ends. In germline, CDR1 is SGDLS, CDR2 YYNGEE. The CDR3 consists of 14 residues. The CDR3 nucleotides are TGTGCCAGCAGCGTAGGTCCCGTAACCGGTGAGCAGTTCTTC. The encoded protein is CASSVGPVTGEQFF.

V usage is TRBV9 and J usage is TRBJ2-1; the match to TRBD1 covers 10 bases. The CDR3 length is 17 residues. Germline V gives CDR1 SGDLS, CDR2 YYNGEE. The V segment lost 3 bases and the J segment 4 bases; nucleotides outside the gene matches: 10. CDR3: CASSDLPTGGAYNEQFF. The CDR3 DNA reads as TGTGCCAGCAGCGACCTCCCGACAGGGGGCGCTTACAATGAGCAGTTCTTC.

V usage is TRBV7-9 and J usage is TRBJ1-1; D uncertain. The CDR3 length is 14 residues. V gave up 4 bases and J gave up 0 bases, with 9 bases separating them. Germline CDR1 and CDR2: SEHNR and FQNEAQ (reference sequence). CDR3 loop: CASSSGKMNTEAFF. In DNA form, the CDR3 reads TGTGCCAGCAGCTCGGGAAAAATGAACACTGAAGCTTTCTTT.

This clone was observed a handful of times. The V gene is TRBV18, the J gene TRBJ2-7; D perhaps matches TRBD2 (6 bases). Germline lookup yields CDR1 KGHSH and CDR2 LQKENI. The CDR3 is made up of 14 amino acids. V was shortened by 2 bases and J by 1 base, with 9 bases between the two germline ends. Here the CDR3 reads CASSPIAGSYEQYF. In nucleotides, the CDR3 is TGTGCCAGCTCACCAATTGCGGGATCCTACGAGCAGTACTTC.

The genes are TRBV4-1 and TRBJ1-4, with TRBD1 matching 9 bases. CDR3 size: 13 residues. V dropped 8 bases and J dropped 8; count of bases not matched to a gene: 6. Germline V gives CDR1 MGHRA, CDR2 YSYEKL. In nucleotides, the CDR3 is TGCGCCAGCGGGACAGGGTTCGTGGAAAAACTGTTTTTT. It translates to CASGTGFVEKLFF.

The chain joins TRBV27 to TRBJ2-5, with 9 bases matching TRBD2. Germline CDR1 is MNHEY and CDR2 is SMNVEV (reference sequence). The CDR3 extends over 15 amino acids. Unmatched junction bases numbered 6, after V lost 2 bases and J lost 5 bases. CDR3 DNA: TGTGCCAGCAGTTTAGTGGCGGGGGGGCCGGAGACCCAGTACTTC. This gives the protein CASSLVAGGPETQYF.

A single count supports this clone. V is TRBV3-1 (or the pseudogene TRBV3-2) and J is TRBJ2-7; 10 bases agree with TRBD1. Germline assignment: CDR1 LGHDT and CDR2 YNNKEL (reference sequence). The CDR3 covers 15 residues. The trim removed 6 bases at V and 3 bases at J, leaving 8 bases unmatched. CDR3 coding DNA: TGTGCCAGCAGTCGGTGGACAGGGGGAGGCTACGAGCAGTACTTC. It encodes CASSRWTGGGYEQYF.

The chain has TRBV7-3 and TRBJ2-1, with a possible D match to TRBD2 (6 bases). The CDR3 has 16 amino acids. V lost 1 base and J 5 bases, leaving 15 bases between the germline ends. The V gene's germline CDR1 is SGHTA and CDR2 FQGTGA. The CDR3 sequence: CASSLNSGPPNNEQFF. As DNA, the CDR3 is TGTGCCAGCAGCTTAAATAGCGGCCCCCCGAACAATGAGCAGTTCTTC. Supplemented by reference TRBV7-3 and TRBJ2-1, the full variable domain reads GAGVSQTPSNKVTEKGKYVELRCDPISGHTALYWYRQSLGQGPEFLIYFQGTGAADDSGLPNDRFFAVRPEGSVSTLKIQRTERGDSAVYLCASSLNSGPPNNEQFFGPGTRLTVL.

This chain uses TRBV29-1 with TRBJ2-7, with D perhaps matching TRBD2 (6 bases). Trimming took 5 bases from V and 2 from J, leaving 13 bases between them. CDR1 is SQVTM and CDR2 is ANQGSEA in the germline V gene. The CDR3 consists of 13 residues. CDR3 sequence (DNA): TGCAGCGTTCGGGACTTCTCGACCTACGAGCAGTACTTC. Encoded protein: CSVRDFSTYEQYF.

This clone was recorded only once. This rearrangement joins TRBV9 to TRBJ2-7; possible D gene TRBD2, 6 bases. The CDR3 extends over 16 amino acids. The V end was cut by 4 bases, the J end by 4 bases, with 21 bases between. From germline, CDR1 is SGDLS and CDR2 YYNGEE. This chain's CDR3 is CASSPLVEGNSYEQYF. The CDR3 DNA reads TGTGCCAGCAGCCCCCTTGTGGAGGGAAATTCTTACGAGCAGTACTTC.

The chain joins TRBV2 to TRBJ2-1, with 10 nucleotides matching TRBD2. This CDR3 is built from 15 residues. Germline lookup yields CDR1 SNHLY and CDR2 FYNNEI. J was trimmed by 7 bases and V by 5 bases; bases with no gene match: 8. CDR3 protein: CASSFGGTSVNEQFF. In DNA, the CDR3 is TGTGCCAGCAGTTTCGGAGGGACTAGCGTGAATGAGCAGTTCTTC.

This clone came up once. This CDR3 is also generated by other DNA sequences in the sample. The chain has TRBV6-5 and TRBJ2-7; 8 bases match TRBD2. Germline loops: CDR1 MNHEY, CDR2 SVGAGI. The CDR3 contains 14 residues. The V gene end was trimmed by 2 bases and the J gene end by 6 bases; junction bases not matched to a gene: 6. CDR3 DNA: TGTGCCAGCAGTTACACTAGCGGTGGGTCCGAGCAGTACTTC. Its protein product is CASSYTSGGSEQYF.

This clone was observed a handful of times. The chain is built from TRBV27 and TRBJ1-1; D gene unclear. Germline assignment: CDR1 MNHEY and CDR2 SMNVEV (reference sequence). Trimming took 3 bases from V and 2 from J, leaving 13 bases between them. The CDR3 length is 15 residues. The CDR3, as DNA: TGTGCCAGCAGTTTCCCCAAGAGAGTCAACACTGAAGCTTTCTTT. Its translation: CASSFPKRVNTEAFF.

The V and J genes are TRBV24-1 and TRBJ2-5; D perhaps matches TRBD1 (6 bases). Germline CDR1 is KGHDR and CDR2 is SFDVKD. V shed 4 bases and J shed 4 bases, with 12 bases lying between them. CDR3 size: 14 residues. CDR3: CATSDGQIRETQYF. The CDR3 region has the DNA TGTGCCACCAGTGACGGACAGATTCGAGAGACCCAGTACTTC.

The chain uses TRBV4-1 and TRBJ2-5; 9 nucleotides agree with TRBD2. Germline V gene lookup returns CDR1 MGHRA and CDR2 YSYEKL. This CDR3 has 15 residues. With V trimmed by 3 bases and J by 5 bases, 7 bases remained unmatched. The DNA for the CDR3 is TGCGCCAGCAGCCACGGTAGCGGGGGTCGGGAGACCCAGTACTTC. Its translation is CASSHGSGGRETQYF.

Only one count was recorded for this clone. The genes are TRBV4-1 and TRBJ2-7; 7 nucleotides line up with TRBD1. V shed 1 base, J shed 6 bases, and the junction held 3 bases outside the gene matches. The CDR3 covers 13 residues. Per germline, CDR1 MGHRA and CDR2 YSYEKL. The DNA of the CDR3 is TGCGCCAGCAGCCAAGCGCAGGGGGTCGAGCAGTACTTC. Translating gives CASSQAQGVEQYF.

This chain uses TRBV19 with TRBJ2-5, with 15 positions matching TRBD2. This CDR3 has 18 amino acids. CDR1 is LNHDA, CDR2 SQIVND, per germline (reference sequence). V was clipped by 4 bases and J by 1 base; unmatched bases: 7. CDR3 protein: CASSRGLAGGPAQETQYF. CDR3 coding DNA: TGTGCCAGTAGTAGGGGACTAGCGGGGGGACCGGCCCAAGAGACCCAGTACTTC.

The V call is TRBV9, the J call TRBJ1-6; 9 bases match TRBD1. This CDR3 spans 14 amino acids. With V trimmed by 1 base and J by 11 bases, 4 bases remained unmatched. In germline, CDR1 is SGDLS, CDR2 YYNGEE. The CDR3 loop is CASSVYGQGTPLHF. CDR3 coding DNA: TGTGCCAGCAGCGTATACGGACAGGGGACACCCCTCCACTTT.

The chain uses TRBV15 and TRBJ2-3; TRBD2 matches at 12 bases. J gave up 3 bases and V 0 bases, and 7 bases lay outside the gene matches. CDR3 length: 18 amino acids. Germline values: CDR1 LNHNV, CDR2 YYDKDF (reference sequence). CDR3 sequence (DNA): TGTGCCACCAGCAGAGATCTAGGCCTAGCGGGGGGGACAGATACGCAGTATTTT. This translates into CATSRDLGLAGGTDTQYF.

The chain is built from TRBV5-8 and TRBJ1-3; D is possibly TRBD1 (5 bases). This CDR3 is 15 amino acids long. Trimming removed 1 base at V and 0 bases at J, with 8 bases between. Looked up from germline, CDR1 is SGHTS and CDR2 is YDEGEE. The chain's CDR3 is CASSLSDSSGNTIYF. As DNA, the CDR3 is TGTGCCAGCAGCTTGTCCGACAGCTCTGGAAACACCATATATTTT. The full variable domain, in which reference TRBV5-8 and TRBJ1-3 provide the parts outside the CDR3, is EAGVTQSPTHLIKTRGQQATLRCSPISGHTSVYWYQQALGLGLQFLLWYDEGEERNRGNFPPRFSGRQFPNYSSELNVNALELEDSALYLCASSLSDSSGNTIYFGEGSWLTVV.

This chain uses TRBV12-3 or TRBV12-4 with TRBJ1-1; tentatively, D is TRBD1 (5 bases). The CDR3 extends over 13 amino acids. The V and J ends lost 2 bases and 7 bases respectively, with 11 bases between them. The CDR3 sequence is CASSLSTVGEAFF. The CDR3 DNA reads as TGTGCCAGCAGTTTATCGACAGTCGGTGAAGCTTTCTTT.

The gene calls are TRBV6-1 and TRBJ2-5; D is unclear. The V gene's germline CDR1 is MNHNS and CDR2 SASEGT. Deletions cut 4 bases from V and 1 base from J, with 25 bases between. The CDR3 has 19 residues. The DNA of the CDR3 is TGTGCCAGCAGTGGACCCTTTGGTGTAGTCCGTACGGGCCAAGAGACCCAGTACTTC. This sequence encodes CASSGPFGVVRTGQETQYF.

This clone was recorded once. The CDR3 is CASSLASGYYNEQFF. The DNA for the CDR3 is TGTGCCAGCAGCTTAGCTAGCGGGTACTACAATGAGCAGTTCTTC. The gene calls are TRBV7-3 and TRBJ2-1, with 8 nucleotides matching TRBD2. Germline CDR1 is SGHTA and CDR2 is FQGTGA. After removal of 2 bases from V and 3 bases from J, the junction contained 3 bases not matched to a gene. This CDR3 is built from 15 residues.

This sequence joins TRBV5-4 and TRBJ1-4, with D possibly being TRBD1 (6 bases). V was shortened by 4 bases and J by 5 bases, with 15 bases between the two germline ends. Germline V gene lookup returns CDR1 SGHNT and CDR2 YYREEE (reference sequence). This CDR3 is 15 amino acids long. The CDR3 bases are TGTGCCAGCAGCCGATCGACAGGTCAGAATGAAAAACTGTTTTTT. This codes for CASSRSTGQNEKLFF.

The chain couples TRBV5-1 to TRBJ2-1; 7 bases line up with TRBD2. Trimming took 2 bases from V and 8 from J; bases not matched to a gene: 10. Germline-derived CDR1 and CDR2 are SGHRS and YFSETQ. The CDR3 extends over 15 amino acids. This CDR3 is CASSFGRDYRDEQFF. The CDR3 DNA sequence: TGCGCCAGCAGCTTTGGGAGGGACTACCGGGATGAGCAGTTCTTC.

Here the CDR3 DNA reads TGTGCCAGCAGACGGACAGGGCGGAATCAGCCCCAGCATTTT. Protein product: CASRRTGRNQPQHF. The chain links TRBV27 to TRBJ1-5, with 8 positions matching TRBD1. The CDR3 is 14 residues long. The V gene end was trimmed by 6 bases and the J gene end by 4 bases; junction bases not matched to a gene: 5. Germline V gives CDR1 MNHEY, CDR2 SMNVEV (reference sequence).